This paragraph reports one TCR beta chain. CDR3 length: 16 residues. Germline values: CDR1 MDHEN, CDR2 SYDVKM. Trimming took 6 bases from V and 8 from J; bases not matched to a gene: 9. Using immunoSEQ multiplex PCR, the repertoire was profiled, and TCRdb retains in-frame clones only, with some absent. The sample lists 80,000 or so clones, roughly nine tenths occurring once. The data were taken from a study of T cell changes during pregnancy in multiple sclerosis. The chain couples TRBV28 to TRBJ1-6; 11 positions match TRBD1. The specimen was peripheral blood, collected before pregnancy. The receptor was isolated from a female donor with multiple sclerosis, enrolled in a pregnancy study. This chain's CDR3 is CASSPARDRGDSPLHF. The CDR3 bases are TGTGCCAGCAGCCCCGCCCGGGACAGGGGGGATTCACCCCTCCACTTT.